The rows below give T cell receptor beta chains drawn from one sample of a study of blood T cell repertoires in COVID-19. Measured with immunoSEQ multiplex PCR; TCRdb has only the in-frame clones, and not every one. The table has 52,000 or so clones, 90% to 95% seen once. Material for sequencing was peripheral blood. The source of these receptors is a woman over 75 with acute or convalescent COVID-19. The CDR3 runs from the conserved cysteine through the conserved F or W. D genes are given only for firm matches. The listing skips clone size in some rows; elsewhere it reads once, few, many or a size class.

D gene: .
J gene: TRBJ1-5
clone size: few
V gene: TRBV30
CDR3 protein: CAWSPGLTNQPQHF
CDR3 DNA: TGTGCCTGGTCACCGGGACTGACAAATCAGCCCCAGCATTTT

D gene: .
J gene: TRBJ2-7
clone size: few
V gene: TRBV30
CDR3 protein: CAWSLAGNYEQYF
CDR3 DNA: TGTGCCTGGAGTCTGGCAGGAAACTACGAGCAGTACTTC

D gene: .
J gene: TRBJ1-5
clone size: .
V gene: TRBV19
CDR3 protein: CASSIDGDRPQHF
CDR3 DNA: TGTGCCAGTAGTATCGACGGGGATCGGCCCCAGCATTTT

D gene: .
J gene: TRBJ2-2
clone size: .
V gene: TRBV9
CDR3 protein: CASSPNRGAGTGELFF
CDR3 DNA: TGTGCCAGCAGCCCTAACCGGGGGGCGGGCACCGGGGAGCTGTTTTTT

D gene: .
J gene: TRBJ1-2
clone size: .
V gene: TRBV28
CDR3 protein: CASTDPTGPIRNRYGYTF
CDR3 DNA: TGTGCCAGCACAGACCCGACAGGACCAATTCGAAACCGATATGGCTACACCTTC

D gene: .
J gene: TRBJ2-1
clone size: .
V gene: TRBV7-9
CDR3 protein: CASSFDTYNEQFF
CDR3 DNA: TGTGCCAGCAGCTTTGACACCTACAATGAGCAGTTCTTC

D gene: TRBD1
J gene: TRBJ1-2
clone size: once
V gene: TRBV7-8
CDR3 protein: CASTNMLFGQAPPQTYGYTF
CDR3 DNA: TGTGCCAGCACCAACATGTTATTTGGACAGGCCCCCCCACAAACGTATGGCTACACCTTC

D gene: .
J gene: TRBJ2-1
clone size: .
V gene: TRBV19
CDR3 protein: CASSMGTWGRETWYEQFF
CDR3 DNA: TGTGCCAGTAGTATGGGCACCTGGGGGCGGGAGACGTGGTATGAGCAGTTCTTC

D gene: TRBD1
J gene: TRBJ1-2
clone size: few
V gene: TRBV11-1
CDR3 protein: CASSATGTGSLGYTF
CDR3 DNA: TGTGCCAGCAGCGCAACCGGGACAGGGAGTTTGGGCTACACCTTC

D gene: .
J gene: TRBJ2-6
clone size: .
V gene: TRBV19
CDR3 protein: CASSPIDTSGANVLTF
CDR3 DNA: TGTGCCAGTAGCCCTATCGATACCTCTGGGGCCAACGTCCTGACTTTC

D gene: TRBD1
J gene: TRBJ1-2
clone size: once
V gene: TRBV9
CDR3 protein: CASSVTPTGAYGYTF
CDR3 DNA: TGTGCCAGCAGCGTAACCCCTACAGGGGCCTATGGCTACACCTTC

D gene: .
J gene: TRBJ1-2
clone size: .
V gene: TRBV27
CDR3 protein: CASSLFQGSAGYTF
CDR3 DNA: TGTGCCAGCAGTTTATTTCAGGGTTCAGCTGGCTACACCTTC

D gene: TRBD1
J gene: TRBJ1-4
clone size: .
V gene: TRBV12-5
CDR3 protein: CASGLSTYLLQGAGNEKLFF
CDR3 DNA: TGTGCTAGTGGTTTAAGCACATACTTACTTCAGGGGGCTGGTAATGAAAAACTGTTTTTT

D gene: .
J gene: TRBJ1-1
clone size: .
V gene: TRBV4-2
CDR3 protein: CASSQGQGPTEAFF
CDR3 DNA: TGTGCCAGCAGCCAAGGTCAGGGGCCCACTGAAGCTTTCTTT

D gene: .
J gene: TRBJ1-1
clone size: .
V gene: TRBV5-1
CDR3 protein: CASTIEGVGGHAEAFF
CDR3 DNA: TGCGCCAGCACCATCGAAGGTGTCGGAGGTCACGCTGAAGCTTTCTTT

D gene: TRBD2
J gene: TRBJ2-7
clone size: .
V gene: TRBV4-1
CDR3 protein: CASSAQSSGSYEQYF
CDR3 DNA: TGCGCCAGCAGCGCCCAATCTAGCGGGTCCTACGAGCAGTACTTC

D gene: .
J gene: TRBJ1-1
clone size: .
V gene: TRBV4-1
CDR3 protein: CASLGGTTTEAFF
CDR3 DNA: TGCGCCAGCCTGGGAGGGACTACCACTGAAGCTTTCTTT

D gene: TRBD1
J gene: TRBJ1-1
clone size: .
V gene: TRBV7-2
CDR3 protein: CASSPQGQGAPNEAFF
CDR3 DNA: TGTGCCAGCAGCCCACAAGGGCAGGGGGCTCCGAATGAAGCTTTCTTT

D gene: TRBD1
J gene: TRBJ1-1
clone size: .
V gene: TRBV6-2/TRBV6-3
CDR3 protein: CASSYGDRGHAAFF
CDR3 DNA: TGTGCCAGCAGTTACGGGGACAGAGGACATGCAGCTTTCTTT

D gene: .
J gene: TRBJ2-3
clone size: .
V gene: TRBV3-1/TRBV3-2
CDR3 protein: CASSHHRRGTDTQYF
CDR3 DNA: TGTGCCAGCAGCCACCACAGGAGGGGCACAGATACGCAGTATTTT

D gene: TRBD1
J gene: TRBJ1-2
clone size: .
V gene: TRBV6-1
CDR3 protein: CASSEEYGTGFSGYTF
CDR3 DNA: TGTGCCAGCAGTGAAGAATACGGGACAGGGTTTTCTGGCTACACCTTC

D gene: TRBD2
J gene: TRBJ2-1
clone size: .
V gene: TRBV3-1/TRBV3-2
CDR3 protein: CASSQVHAGGLNEQFF
CDR3 DNA: TGTGCCAGCAGCCAAGTCCATGCGGGAGGGTTAAATGAGCAGTTCTTC

D gene: TRBD2
J gene: TRBJ2-3
clone size: .
V gene: TRBV7-2
CDR3 protein: CASSLNWGTSGRRDTQYF
CDR3 DNA: TGTGCCAGCAGCTTAAATTGGGGTACTAGCGGGAGAAGAGATACGCAGTATTTT

D gene: .
J gene: TRBJ2-7
clone size: .
V gene: TRBV7-6
CDR3 protein: CASSPMGGSSGGTPWDDEQYF
CDR3 DNA: TGTGCCAGCAGCCCCATGGGGGGTAGTAGTGGAGGAACCCCCTGGGACGACGAGCAGTACTTC

D gene: TRBD1
J gene: TRBJ1-1
clone size: once
V gene: TRBV5-1
CDR3 protein: CASKGGQGLNTEAFF
CDR3 DNA: TGCGCCAGCAAGGGGGGACAGGGATTGAACACTGAAGCTTTCTTT

D gene: TRBD1
J gene: TRBJ1-1
clone size: .
V gene: TRBV19
CDR3 protein: CASRRDRDWNTEAFF
CDR3 DNA: TGTGCCAGTAGACGTGACAGGGATTGGAACACTGAAGCTTTCTTT

D gene: TRBD2
J gene: TRBJ2-1
clone size: once
V gene: TRBV5-1
CDR3 protein: CASSLFSRALAGENNEQFF
CDR3 DNA: TGCGCCAGCAGCTTGTTTTCCAGAGCCCTAGCGGGAGAAAACAATGAGCAGTTCTTC

D gene: TRBD2
J gene: TRBJ2-5
clone size: .
V gene: TRBV5-4
CDR3 protein: CASSLGTSGTYETQYF
CDR3 DNA: TGTGCCAGCAGCTTGGGAACTAGCGGGACGTACGAGACCCAGTACTTC

D gene: .
J gene: TRBJ1-2
clone size: .
V gene: TRBV7-2
CDR3 protein: CASSLGGNYGYTF
CDR3 DNA: TGTGCCAGCAGCTTGGGGGGAAACTATGGCTACACCTTC

D gene: TRBD1
J gene: TRBJ1-1
clone size: .
V gene: TRBV19
CDR3 protein: CASSIASGQMNTEAFF
CDR3 DNA: TGTGCCAGTAGTATCGCGTCGGGACAGATGAACACTGAAGCTTTCTTT

D gene: .
J gene: TRBJ1-1
clone size: .
V gene: TRBV9
CDR3 protein: CASSVVLGGTNTEAFF
CDR3 DNA: TGTGCCAGCAGCGTAGTTCTCGGGGGGACGAACACTGAAGCTTTCTTT

D gene: TRBD1
J gene: TRBJ1-4
clone size: .
V gene: TRBV7-2
CDR3 protein: CASSPLTGASLGKLFF
CDR3 DNA: TGTGCCAGCAGCCCATTAACAGGGGCCTCTTTGGGGAAACTGTTTTTT

D gene: .
J gene: TRBJ2-2
clone size: .
V gene: TRBV12-3/TRBV12-4
CDR3 protein: CASSPNLAGELFF
CDR3 DNA: TGTGCCAGCAGTCCTAATTTAGCCGGGGAGCTGTTTTTT

D gene: TRBD2
J gene: TRBJ2-3
clone size: .
V gene: TRBV5-4
CDR3 protein: CASSLGTSGTQGQYF
CDR3 DNA: TGTGCCAGCAGCCTCGGGACTAGCGGGACCCAGGGCCAGTATTTT

D gene: TRBD1
J gene: TRBJ2-1
clone size: .
V gene: TRBV4-3
CDR3 protein: CASSTGQGYYNEQFF
CDR3 DNA: TGCGCCAGCAGCACGGGACAGGGGTACTACAATGAGCAGTTCTTC

D gene: .
J gene: TRBJ2-1
clone size: .
V gene: TRBV6-1
CDR3 protein: CASSDRGPYNEQFF
CDR3 DNA: TGTGCCAGCAGTGACAGGGGACCCTACAATGAGCAGTTCTTC

D gene: TRBD1
J gene: TRBJ1-5
clone size: once
V gene: TRBV2
CDR3 protein: CASRDRQGGQPQHF
CDR3 DNA: TGTGCCAGCAGAGACCGACAGGGCGGTCAGCCCCAGCATTTT

D gene: .
J gene: TRBJ2-1
clone size: .
V gene: TRBV5-4
CDR3 protein: CASSTRNYNEQFF
CDR3 DNA: TGTGCCAGCAGCACCAGGAACTACAATGAGCAGTTCTTC

D gene: TRBD1
J gene: TRBJ2-1
clone size: .
V gene: TRBV24-1
CDR3 protein: CATSDSTTGFHNEQFF
CDR3 DNA: TGTGCCACCAGTGATTCAACGACAGGGTTCCACAATGAGCAGTTCTTC

D gene: TRBD1
J gene: TRBJ2-7
clone size: .
V gene: TRBV18
CDR3 protein: CASSPQGAGVGEQYF
CDR3 DNA: TGTGCCAGCTCACCGCAGGGGGCTGGGGTGGGCGAGCAGTACTTC

D gene: TRBD1
J gene: TRBJ2-6
clone size: once
V gene: TRBV5-6
CDR3 protein: CASSLVGQGVSGANVLTF
CDR3 DNA: TGTGCCAGCAGCTTGGTGGGACAGGGGGTCTCTGGGGCCAACGTCCTGACTTTC

D gene: .
J gene: TRBJ2-7
clone size: .
V gene: TRBV7-6
CDR3 protein: CASSLGSWGVGAYEQYF
CDR3 DNA: TGTGCCAGCAGCTTAGGGTCGTGGGGGGTAGGGGCCTACGAGCAGTACTTC

D gene: .
J gene: TRBJ1-2
clone size: .
V gene: TRBV11-3
CDR3 protein: CASSLLSGSGYTF
CDR3 DNA: TGTGCCAGCAGCTTACTTTCGGGGAGCGGCTACACCTTC

D gene: TRBD1
J gene: TRBJ1-2
clone size: .
V gene: TRBV6-5
CDR3 protein: CASLDRGVTNYGYTF
CDR3 DNA: TGTGCCAGCCTCGACAGGGGTGTTACGAACTATGGCTACACCTTC

D gene: TRBD2
J gene: TRBJ2-7
clone size: .
V gene: TRBV18
CDR3 protein: CASSPVRLAGISYEQYF
CDR3 DNA: TGTGCCAGCTCACCGGTCCGTCTAGCGGGCATTTCGTACGAGCAGTACTTC